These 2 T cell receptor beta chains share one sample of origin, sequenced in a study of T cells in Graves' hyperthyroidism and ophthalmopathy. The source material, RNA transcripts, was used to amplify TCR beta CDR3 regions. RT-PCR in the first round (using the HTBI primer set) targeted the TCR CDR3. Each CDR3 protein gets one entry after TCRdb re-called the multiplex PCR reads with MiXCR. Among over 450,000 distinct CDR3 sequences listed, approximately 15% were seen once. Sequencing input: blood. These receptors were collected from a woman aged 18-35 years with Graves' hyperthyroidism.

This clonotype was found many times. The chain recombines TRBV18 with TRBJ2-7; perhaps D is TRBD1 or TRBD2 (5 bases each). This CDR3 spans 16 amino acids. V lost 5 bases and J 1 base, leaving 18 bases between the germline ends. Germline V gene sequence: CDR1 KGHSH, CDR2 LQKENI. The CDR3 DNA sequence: TGTGCCAGCTCATCGCAGGGTGGGAAGCGGTCCTACGAGCAGTACTTC. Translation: CASSSQGGKRSYEQYF.

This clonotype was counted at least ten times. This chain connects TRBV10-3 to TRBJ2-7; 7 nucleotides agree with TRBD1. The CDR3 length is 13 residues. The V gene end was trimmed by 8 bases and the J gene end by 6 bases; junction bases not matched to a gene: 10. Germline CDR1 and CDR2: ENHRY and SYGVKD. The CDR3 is CAIQGQERGEQYF. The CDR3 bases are TGTGCCATCCAAGGACAGGAGAGAGGCGAGCAGTACTTC.